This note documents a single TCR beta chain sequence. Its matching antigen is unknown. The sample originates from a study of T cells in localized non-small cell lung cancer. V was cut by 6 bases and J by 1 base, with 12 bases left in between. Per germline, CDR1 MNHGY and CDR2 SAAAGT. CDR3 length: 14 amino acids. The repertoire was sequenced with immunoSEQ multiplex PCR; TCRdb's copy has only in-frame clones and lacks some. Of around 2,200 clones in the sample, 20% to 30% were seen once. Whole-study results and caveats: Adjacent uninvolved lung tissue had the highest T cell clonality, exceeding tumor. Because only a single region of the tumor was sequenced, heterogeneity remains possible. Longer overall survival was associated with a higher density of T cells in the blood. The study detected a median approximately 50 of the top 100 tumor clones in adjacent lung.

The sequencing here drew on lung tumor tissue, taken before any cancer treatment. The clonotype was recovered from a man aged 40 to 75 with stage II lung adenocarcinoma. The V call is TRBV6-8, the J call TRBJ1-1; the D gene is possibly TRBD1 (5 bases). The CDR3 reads CASRATASNTEAFF. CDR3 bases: TGTGCCAGCAGGGCGACAGCATCGAACACTGAAGCTTTCTTT.